This T cell receptor beta chain comes out of a study of blood T cell dynamics during melanoma immunotherapy. Study details: Standard first-line treatment here was pembrolizumab or nivolumab plus ipilimumab in metastatic melanoma.

Time point defined: pre-treatment baseline. Disease control meant complete response, partial response or stable disease at 12 weeks. Germline V gene data show CDR1 as LGHNA and CDR2 as YSLEER. The CDR3 sequence is 18 residues long. Unmatched junction bases numbered 12, after V lost 4 bases and J lost 4 bases. This table comes from immunoSEQ multiplex PCR, and its TCRdb copy is limited to in-frame clones, with some not included. The data contain 10,000 to 15,000 clones, about 88% of them singletons. This TCR came from a human donor with melanoma. Sample: blood, taken from a patient treated with checkpoint blockade. The chain couples TRBV4-3 to TRBJ2-3, with TRBD2 matching over 12 bases. The CDR3 loop is CASSLAPRLAGASDTQYF. For the CDR3, the DNA is TGCGCCAGCAGCCTAGCCCCAAGACTAGCGGGAGCTTCAGATACGCAGTATTTT.